The rows below give T cell receptor beta chains drawn from one sample of a study of T cell changes during pregnancy in multiple sclerosis. The data were produced by immunoSEQ multiplex PCR, yet TCRdb's version contains in-frame clones alone and is incomplete. The data show around 100,000 clones, with less than 95% seen just once and under 0.8% held by the top ten. This specimen consisted of peripheral blood, obtained in the second trimester of pregnancy. The source of these receptors is a female donor in good health, enrolled as a control in a pregnancy study. The CDR3 runs from the conserved cysteine through the conserved F or W. Fields, in order: J gene, D gene, clone size, V gene, CDR3 protein, CDR3 DNA. The D gene is left open where the match is weak. Expanded clones get a size class; other rows say once, few or many, or leave the size out.

J: TRBJ2-3
D: NA
size: NA
V: TRBV28
CDR3: CASSDISPDTQYF
DNA: TGTGCCAGCAGCGATATTAGCCCAGATACGCAGTATTTT

J: TRBJ1-2
D: NA
size: NA
V: TRBV28
CDR3: CASSLIQVQWGGYTF
DNA: TGTGCCAGCAGTTTGATACAGGTCCAATGGGGTGGCTACACCTTC

J: TRBJ2-7
D: TRBD1
size: NA
V: TRBV7-2
CDR3: CASSPTGTGYYEQYF
DNA: TGTGCCAGCAGTCCGACCGGGACAGGATATTACGAGCAGTACTTC

J: TRBJ2-1
D: TRBD2
size: few
V: TRBV7-2
CDR3: CASSLASTSGGYNEQFF
DNA: TGTGCCAGCAGCTTGGCTAGTACTAGCGGGGGTTACAATGAGCAGTTCTTC

J: TRBJ2-1
D: TRBD2
size: NA
V: TRBV5-1
CDR3: CASSFSGASSYNEQFF
DNA: TGCGCCAGCAGCTTTAGCGGGGCTAGCTCCTACAATGAGCAGTTCTTC

J: TRBJ2-7
D: TRBD1
size: NA
V: TRBV5-1
CDR3: CASSSGTGDEQYF
DNA: TGCGCCAGCAGCTCCGGGACAGGGGACGAGCAGTACTTC

J: TRBJ2-7
D: TRBD2
size: NA
V: TRBV5-4
CDR3: CASRTGLAGGDSYEQYF
DNA: TGTGCCAGCAGAACGGGACTAGCGGGGGGGGACTCCTACGAGCAGTACTTC

J: TRBJ1-1
D: NA
size: NA
V: TRBV6-1
CDR3: CASSPGRNTEAFF
DNA: TGTGCCAGCAGTCCGGGGAGGAACACTGAAGCTTTCTTT

J: TRBJ2-1
D: TRBD1
size: NA
V: TRBV7-2
CDR3: CASSLVGTGMSLFF
DNA: TGTGCCAGCAGCTTAGTAGGGACAGGGATGTCTCTGTTCTTC

J: TRBJ2-7
D: NA
size: few
V: TRBV5-3
CDR3: CARSFGRYEQYF
DNA: TGTGCCAGAAGTTTTGGCCGCTACGAGCAGTACTTC

J: TRBJ2-1
D: NA
size: NA
V: TRBV11-3
CDR3: CASSLGGGGNNEQFF
DNA: TGTGCCAGCAGCTTGGGGGGAGGGGGTAACAATGAGCAGTTCTTC

J: TRBJ1-2
D: NA
size: NA
V: TRBV28
CDR3: CASSHSTPRESYGYTF
DNA: TGTGCCAGCAGTCACTCTACCCCCCGGGAGAGCTATGGCTACACCTTC

J: TRBJ1-5
D: TRBD1
size: NA
V: TRBV2
CDR3: CASRIGQESLGNQPQHF
DNA: TGTGCCAGCAGAATTGGACAGGAGAGTTTGGGCAATCAGCCCCAGCATTTT

J: TRBJ2-3
D: TRBD2
size: NA
V: TRBV11-2
CDR3: CASSPDVGRRVDTQYF
DNA: TGTGCCAGCAGCCCCGACGTCGGGAGGCGGGTAGATACGCAGTATTTT

J: TRBJ2-1
D: NA
size: NA
V: TRBV30
CDR3: CAWSVQIYNEQFF
DNA: TGTGCCTGGAGTGTGCAGATTTACAATGAGCAGTTCTTC

J: TRBJ2-1
D: TRBD2
size: NA
V: TRBV10-2
CDR3: CASRKTSGSYNEQFF
DNA: TGCGCCAGCAGAAAAACTAGCGGCTCCTACAATGAGCAGTTCTTC

J: TRBJ2-7
D: NA
size: few
V: TRBV5-1
CDR3: CASSPRDSFQQYF
DNA: TGCGCCAGCAGCCCGAGAGACTCTTTCCAGCAGTACTTC

J: TRBJ1-1
D: TRBD1
size: NA
V: TRBV6-1
CDR3: CASSKLTGGNTEAFF
DNA: TGTGCCAGCAGTAAACTGACAGGGGGGAACACTGAAGCTTTCTTT

J: TRBJ2-7
D: NA
size: NA
V: TRBV5-1
CDR3: CASSRTGQVYEQYF
DNA: TGCGCCAGCAGCCGTACGGGACAAGTCTACGAGCAGTACTTC

J: TRBJ1-5
D: NA
size: NA
V: TRBV6-1
CDR3: CASSEAGRGNQPQHF
DNA: TGTGCCAGCAGTGAAGCTGGCAGGGGCAATCAGCCCCAGCATTTT

J: TRBJ2-3
D: NA
size: once
V: TRBV10-3
CDR3: CAISVSAGRGATDTQYF
DNA: TGTGCCATCAGTGTCTCGGCGGGCAGGGGGGCGACAGATACGCAGTATTTT

J: TRBJ2-4
D: TRBD2
size: NA
V: TRBV7-9
CDR3: CASSFGTSGRRIQYF
DNA: TGTGCCAGCAGCTTCGGGACTAGCGGCCGGCGAATTCAGTACTTC

J: TRBJ2-5
D: TRBD2
size: NA
V: TRBV14
CDR3: CASSRGGLAGGGQETQYF
DNA: TGTGCCAGCAGTCGTGGCGGACTAGCGGGAGGAGGACAAGAGACCCAGTACTTC

J: TRBJ2-7
D: TRBD2
size: NA
V: TRBV4-1
CDR3: CASSQEVVAGRYEQYF
DNA: TGCGCCAGCAGCCAAGAAGTAGTAGCGGGCCGCTACGAGCAGTACTTC

J: TRBJ1-1
D: NA
size: NA
V: TRBV11-2
CDR3: CASSTRGRDTEAFF
DNA: TGTGCCAGCAGCACTAGGGGGAGGGACACTGAAGCTTTCTTT

J: TRBJ2-1
D: TRBD1
size: NA
V: TRBV9
CDR3: CASSVTGFPYNEQFF
DNA: TGTGCCAGCAGCGTGACAGGGTTCCCCTACAATGAGCAGTTCTTC